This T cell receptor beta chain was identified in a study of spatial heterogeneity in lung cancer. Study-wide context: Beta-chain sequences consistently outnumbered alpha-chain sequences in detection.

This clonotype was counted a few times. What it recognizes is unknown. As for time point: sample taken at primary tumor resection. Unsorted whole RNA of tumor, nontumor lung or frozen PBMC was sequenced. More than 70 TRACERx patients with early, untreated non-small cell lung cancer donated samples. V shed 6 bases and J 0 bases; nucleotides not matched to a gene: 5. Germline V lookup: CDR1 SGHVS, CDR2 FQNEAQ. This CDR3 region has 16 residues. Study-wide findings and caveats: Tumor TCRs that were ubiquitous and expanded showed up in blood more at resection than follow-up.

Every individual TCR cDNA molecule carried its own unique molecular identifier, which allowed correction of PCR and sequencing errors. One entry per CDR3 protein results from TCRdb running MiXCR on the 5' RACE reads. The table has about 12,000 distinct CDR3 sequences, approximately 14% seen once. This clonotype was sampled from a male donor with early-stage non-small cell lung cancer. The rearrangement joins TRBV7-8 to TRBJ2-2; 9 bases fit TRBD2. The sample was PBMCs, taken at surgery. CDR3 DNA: TGTGCCAGCAGTTCAGGACTAGCGTCGAACACCGGGGAGCTGTTTTTT. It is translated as CASSSGLASNTGELFF.